The present T cell receptor beta chain was sequenced within a study of beta chain features in type 1 diabetes. This clone was seen only a few times. Its antigen is as yet unknown. Expressed TCRB transcripts were sequenced, since all the RNA that had been isolated was reverse transcribed. It was found that naive, central memory and regulatory T cell samples averaged about 3.4 million reads. The assay was immunoSEQ multiplex PCR, and TCRdb's table has in-frame clones only and misses some. The table records some 370,000 clones, over 9% of them present only once. The V gene end was trimmed by 6 bases and the J gene end by 0 bases; junction bases not matched to a gene: 11. The CDR3 runs 17 residues. The germline V gene encodes CDR1 SGHTA and CDR2 FQGNSA. The study's findings and limits: A pattern of fewer insertions and more deletions at VDJ junctions was seen in type 1 diabetes patients. Shorter TCRB CDR3s, moderately but significantly so, marked every one of the four CD4+ subsets in Type 1 diabetes patients.

A single heparinised blood sample, averaging roughly 0.11 L, was obtained per donor. The authors sorted CD4+ naive, central memory, regulatory and stem cell-like memory cells via CD45RO/CCR7/CD25/CD127/CD95/CD27. The J gene is TRBJ2-1, the V gene TRBV7-2; 7 bases match TRBD2. Material: central memory CD4+ T cells from blood. This clonotype was sampled from a man aged 25 to 45 with type 1 diabetes. In DNA, the CDR3 is TGTGCCAGCAGTCCGACTAGCCGCCGCCTCTCCTACAATGAGCAGTTCTTC. It encodes CASSPTSRRLSYNEQFF.